This record covers a single T cell receptor (beta chain). Its cognate antigen is unknown. The repertoire was sequenced with immunoSEQ multiplex PCR; TCRdb's copy has only in-frame clones and lacks some. The sample carries 2 million to 2.5 million clones, roughly 95% recorded once. This specimen belongs to a study of shared clonotypes between healthy human individuals. Study-wide background: Ranging from 18 to 49 in age, donors were a couple of women and a few men. The study's findings and limits: Rarefaction showed that sequencing of sorted subsets was incomplete (despite large depth). Researchers found naive subsets generally carried larger estimated richness than memory subsets. All-four-donor shared clonotypes had higher generation probabilities than non-shared clonotypes did.

CDR3 length equals 15 residues. The V and J ends lost 9 bases and 4 bases, in that order; junction bases with no gene match: 12. The V gene's germline CDR1 is MNHNS and CDR2 SASEGT. The receptor's source is a man younger than 35 in good health. This sequence joins TRBV6-1 and TRBJ1-1; 9 bases align to TRBD1. Sample: naive CD4+ T cells sorted from blood. The sample's subset: CD45RA+ positively selected. DNA for the CDR3: TGTGCCAGTCCCACGATGACAGGGGGTGGCACTGAAGCTTTCTTT. Encoded protein: CASPTMTGGGTEAFF.